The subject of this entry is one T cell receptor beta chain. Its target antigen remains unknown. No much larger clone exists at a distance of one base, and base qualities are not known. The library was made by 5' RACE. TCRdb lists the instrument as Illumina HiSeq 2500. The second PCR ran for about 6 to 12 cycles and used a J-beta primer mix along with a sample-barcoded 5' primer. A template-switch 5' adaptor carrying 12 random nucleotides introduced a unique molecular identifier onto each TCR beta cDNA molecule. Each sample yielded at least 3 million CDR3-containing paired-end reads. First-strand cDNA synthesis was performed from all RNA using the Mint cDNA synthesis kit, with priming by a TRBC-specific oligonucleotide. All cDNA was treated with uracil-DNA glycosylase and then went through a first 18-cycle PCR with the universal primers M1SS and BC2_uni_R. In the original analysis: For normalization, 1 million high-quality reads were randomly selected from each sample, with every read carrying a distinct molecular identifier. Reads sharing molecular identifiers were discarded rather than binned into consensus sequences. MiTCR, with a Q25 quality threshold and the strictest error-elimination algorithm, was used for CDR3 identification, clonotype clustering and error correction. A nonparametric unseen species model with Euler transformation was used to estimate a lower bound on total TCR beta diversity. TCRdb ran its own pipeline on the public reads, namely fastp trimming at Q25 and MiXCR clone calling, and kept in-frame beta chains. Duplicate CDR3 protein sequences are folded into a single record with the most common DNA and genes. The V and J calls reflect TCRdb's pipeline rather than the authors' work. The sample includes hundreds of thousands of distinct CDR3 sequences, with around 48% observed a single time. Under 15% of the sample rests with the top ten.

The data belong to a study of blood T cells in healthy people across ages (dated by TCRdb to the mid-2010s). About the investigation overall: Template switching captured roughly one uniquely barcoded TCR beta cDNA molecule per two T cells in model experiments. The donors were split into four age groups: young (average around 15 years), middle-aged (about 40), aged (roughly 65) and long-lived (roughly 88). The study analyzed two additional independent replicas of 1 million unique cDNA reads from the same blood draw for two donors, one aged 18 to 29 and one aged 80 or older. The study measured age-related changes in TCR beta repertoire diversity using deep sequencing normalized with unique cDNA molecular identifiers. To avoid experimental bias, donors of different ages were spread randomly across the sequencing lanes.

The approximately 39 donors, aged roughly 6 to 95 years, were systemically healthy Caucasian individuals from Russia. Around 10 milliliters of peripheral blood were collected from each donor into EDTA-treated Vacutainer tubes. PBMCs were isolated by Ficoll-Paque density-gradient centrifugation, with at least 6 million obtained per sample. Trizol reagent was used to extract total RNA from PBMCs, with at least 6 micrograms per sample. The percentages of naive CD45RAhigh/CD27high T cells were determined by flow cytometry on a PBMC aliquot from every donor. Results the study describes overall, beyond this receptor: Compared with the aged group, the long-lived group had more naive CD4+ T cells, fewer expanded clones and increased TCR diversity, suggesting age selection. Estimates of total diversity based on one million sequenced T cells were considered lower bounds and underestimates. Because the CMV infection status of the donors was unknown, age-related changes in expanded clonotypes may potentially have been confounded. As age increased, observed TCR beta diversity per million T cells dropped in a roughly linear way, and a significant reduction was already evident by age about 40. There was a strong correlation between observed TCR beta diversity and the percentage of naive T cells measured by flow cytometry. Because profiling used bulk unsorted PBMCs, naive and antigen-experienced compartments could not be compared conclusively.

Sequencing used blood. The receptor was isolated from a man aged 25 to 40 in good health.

The CDR3 protein sequence reads: CASSGALATRTDTQYF. The nucleotide sequence is given as TGTGCCAGCAGTGGTGCCCTGGCTACGCGCACAGATACGCAGTATTTT. The rearrangement joined TRBV6-4 to TRBJ2-3, with no reliable assignment of the D segment. There are 16 amino acids in the CDR3, from cysteine to phenylalanine inclusive. Only the CDR3 region is kept as DNA, spanning 48 bases read in frame from base 1. Relative to germline, V is 4 bases shorter and J is 1 base shorter, with 15 bases between their ends. Via the germline V gene, CDR1 is MRHNA and CDR2 SNTAGT.